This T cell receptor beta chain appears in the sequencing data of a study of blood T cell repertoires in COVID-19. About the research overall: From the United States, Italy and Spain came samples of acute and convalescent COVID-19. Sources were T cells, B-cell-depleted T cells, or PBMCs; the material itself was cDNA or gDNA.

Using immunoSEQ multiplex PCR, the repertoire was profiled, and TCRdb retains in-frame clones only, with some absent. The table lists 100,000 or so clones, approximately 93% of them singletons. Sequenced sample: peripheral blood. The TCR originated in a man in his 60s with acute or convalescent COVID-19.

The CDR3 spells CASSSGTDNTGELFF. CDR3 sequence (DNA): TGTGCCAGTAGTTCCGGGACAGACAACACCGGGGAGCTGTTTTTT. The rearrangement links TRBV19 to TRBJ2-2, with 7 bases matching TRBD1. V shed 5 bases and J 2 bases; nucleotides not matched to a gene: 5. The CDR3 length is 15 residues. Per the germline V gene, CDR1 is LNHDA and CDR2 is SQIVND (reference sequence).